These T cell receptor beta chains were read from a single sample in a study of cytomegalovirus exposure and HLA in healthy donors. Clones were sequenced by immunoSEQ multiplex PCR, and TCRdb holds only the in-frame ones, with some missing. Of more than 90,000 clones listed, less than 70% are singletons. The material sequenced was PBMCs. These receptor sequences come from a woman in her thirties in good health and CMV-seronegative. The conserved cysteine and the conserved F or W are not part of the CDR3 here.

V gene,CDR3 length,CDR3 protein
TRBV18,12,ASSPGQGQETQY
TRBV18,13,ASSPPGGPQETQY
TRBV7-9,12,ASSLGQGQETQY
TRBV6-1,14,ASSETRTGAHEKLF
TRBV5-1,13,ASSSRTGGIYEQY
TRBV7-6,15,ASSYGTSGALYNEQF
TRBV4-2,13,ASSPPDRVNTEAF
TRBV6-6,13,ASSYGQGSNQPQH
TRBV4-1,15,ASSRQGLAGMSDTQY
TRBV5-1,12,ASSSEHFNTEAF
TRBV11-1,11,ASSLGYEETQY
TRBV16,12,ASSQRQGDQPQH
TRBV2,13,ASLGRGLSNQPQH
TRBV30,10,AIDRGSEKLF
TRBV28,17,ASSLWGLAGGKNLDTQY
TRBV28,12,ASNYGQGNSPLH
TRBV7-2,15,ASSLAGTGSAKNIQY
TRBV6-5,12,ASNRGTDNGELF
TRBV7-8,12,ASSLGGQGPEQY
TRBV7-9,10,ASSTQGLEQF
TRBV4-2,12,ASSQPPRNYEQY
TRBV5-1,12,ASSLGDWNTEAF
TRBV6-5,12,ASSYSDRTYEQY
TRBV9,15,ASSNRQADVSGNTIY
TRBV2,11,ASSVTFQETQY
TRBV11-1,11,ASNQAGTDTQY
TRBV15,14,ATSRGPSGRDNEQF
TRBV18,12,ASSPTGSTDTQY
TRBV7-3,11,ASSLVGGSEQY
TRBV15,18,ATSRATFRGTSVNQETQY
TRBV4-3,11,ASSQGTGREAF
TRBV5-1,13,ASSLNWDSLYEQY
TRBV27,12,ARRRDRGDQPQH
TRBV7-9,15,ASSGQGLYFSTGELF
TRBV29-1,10,SVAGQGVGYT
TRBV6-1,12,ASSALQGFQPQH